This TCR beta chain was recovered during a study of shared clonotypes between healthy human individuals. CD45RO negativity and positive selection for CCR7 defined naive CD8 cells, a population that excluded terminally differentiated effector memory CD45RA+ cells. Repertoires were generated with immunoSEQ multiplex PCR, while TCRdb's copy carries only in-frame clones and drops some. The sample has about 870,000 clones, about 92% seen once; the top ten hold 24%. The clonotype originates from a man aged 25 to 45 in good health. Sequencing was carried out using naive CD8+ T cells sorted from blood.

The DNA of the CDR3 is TGTGCCAGCAGCTTAGGGCAGGGGGCGCATAATGAGCAGTTCTTC. This sequence encodes CASSLGQGAHNEQFF. The chain couples TRBV7-9 to TRBJ2-1; 8 bases fit TRBD1. V was clipped by 1 base and J by 7 bases; unmatched bases: 6. CDR1 SEHNR and CDR2 FQNEAQ come from the germline V gene (reference sequence). This CDR3 has 15 residues.